Each of the 11 T cell receptor beta chains below was sequenced from the same sample in a study of chemoradiotherapy in HPV16-positive cancers. TCRdb keeps only in-frame clones here, not all; method: immunoSEQ multiplex PCR. The sample lists some 6,600 clones; roughly 80% were seen once. The sequencing used tumor tissue, collected from a patient who underwent chemoradiotherapy. The origin of the receptors is a human donor with HPV-associated anogenital cancer.

The chain couples TRBV29-1 to TRBJ2-3; 7 nucleotides line up with TRBD2. V shed 6 bases and J 4 bases; nucleotides not matched to a gene: 10. CDR1 is SQVTM, CDR2 ANQGSEA, per germline. This CDR3 comprises 14 residues. The CDR3 DNA reads TGCAGCGTCCTCGGACTAGTCGGAGCAGATACGCAGTATTTT. Protein product: CSVLGLVGADTQYF.

J is TRBJ2-3 and V is TRBV2; D gene uncertain. V was trimmed by 4 bases and J by 7 bases, leaving 9 bases between them. Germline lookup yields CDR1 SNHLY and CDR2 FYNNEI. The CDR3 length is 12 residues. The CDR3 sequence is CASSVIVYTQYF. The CDR3 region has the DNA TGTGCCAGCAGTGTTATTGTGTATACGCAGTATTTT.

The J gene is TRBJ1-5, the V gene TRBV28, with 7 bases that match TRBD1. This CDR3 spans 15 amino acids. After removal of 3 bases from V and 6 bases from J, the junction contained 8 bases not matched to a gene. Germline V gene data show CDR1 as MDHEN and CDR2 as SYDVKM. CDR3 sequence reads: CASSLEQGISQPQHF. The CDR3 coding sequence is TGTGCCAGCAGTTTGGAACAGGGGATCTCTCAGCCCCAGCATTTT.

The V call is TRBV4-2, the J call TRBJ2-3; 12 positions agree with TRBD2. Germline lookup yields CDR1 LGHNA and CDR2 YNFKEQ. The CDR3 is 16 amino acids. Losses at the gene ends were 3 bases for V and 3 bases for J; bases not matched to a gene: 4. CDR3: CASSQMTSGGTDTQYF. In DNA form, the CDR3 reads TGTGCCAGCAGCCAGATGACTAGCGGGGGAACAGATACGCAGTATTTT.

This clone showed up just a few times. V is TRBV11-2 and J is TRBJ2-7; 10 positions agree with TRBD2. Germline V lookup: CDR1 SGHAT, CDR2 FQNNGV. The CDR3 is made up of 15 amino acids. Trimming took 0 bases from V and 6 from J; bases not matched to a gene: 5. The CDR3 DNA is TGTGCCAGCAGCTTAGAGCCTAGCGGGAGACTCGAGCAGTACTTC. Translated: CASSLEPSGRLEQYF.

J is TRBJ2-1 and V is TRBV5-4; 12 bases align to TRBD2. CDR1 and CDR2 from the germline V gene are SGHNT and YYREEE (reference sequence). The CDR3 is 12 amino acids. V dropped 4 bases and J dropped 12; count of bases not matched to a gene: 2. CDR3 nucleotide sequence: TGTGCCAGCAGCAAGGGACTAGCGGGGCAGTTCTTC. It codes for CASSKGLAGQFF. The variable domain in full, completed from reference TRBV5-4 and TRBJ2-1, reads ETGVTQSPTHLIKTRGQQVTLRCSSQSGHNTVSWYQQALGQGPQFIFQYYREEENGRGNFPPRFSGLQFPNYSSELNVNALELDDSALYLCASSKGLAGQFFGPGTRLTVL.

The chain links TRBV11-3 to TRBJ2-1; 13 positions agree with TRBD2. CDR3 length equals 16 residues. The germline CDR1 and CDR2 sequences are SGHNT and YENEEA. V was pared by 2 bases and J by 10 bases, with 8 bases of the junction left unmatched. The DNA of the CDR3 is TGTGCCAGCAGCTTACCCTCGACTAGCGGGGGGCGAGAGCAGTTCTTC. This codes for CASSLPSTSGGREQFF.

This chain joins TRBV10-3 and TRBJ1-1, with D perhaps TRBD1 (5 bases). Per germline, CDR1 ENHRY and CDR2 SYGVKD. The CDR3 runs 15 residues. V was shortened by 0 bases and J by 0 bases, with 8 bases between the two germline ends. This CDR3 reads CAISESQDLNTEAFF. CDR3 DNA sequence: TGTGCCATCAGTGAGTCACAGGATCTGAACACTGAAGCTTTCTTT.

J is TRBJ1-3 and V is TRBV19, with D perhaps matching TRBD1 (6 bases). The CDR3 loop spans 14 amino acids. V was cut by 6 bases and J by 1 base, with 10 bases left in between. The germline V gene encodes CDR1 LNHDA and CDR2 SQIVND (reference sequence). The DNA for the CDR3 is TGTGCCAGTAGAGAGGGGGGGTCTGGAAACACCATATATTTT. Protein: CASREGGSGNTIYF. The complete variable domain, with remaining parts taken from reference TRBV19 and TRBJ1-3, reads DGGITQSPKYLFRKEGQNVTLSCEQNLNHDAMYWYRQDPGQGLRLIYYSQIVNDFQKGDIAEGYSVSREKKESFPLTVTSAQKNPTAFYLCASREGGSGNTIYFGEGSWLTVV.

The chain joins TRBV6-4 to TRBJ1-2, with 8 bases identical to TRBD1. Germline assignment: CDR1 MRHNA and CDR2 SNTAGT. The V segment lost 2 bases and the J segment 3 bases; nucleotides outside the gene matches: 11. This CDR3 spans 17 amino acids. The DNA for the CDR3 is TGTGCCAGCAGTGACCCTCGGACAGGGAAGATTCACTATGGCTACACCTTC. This sequence encodes CASSDPRTGKIHYGYTF.

The rearrangement links TRBV5-8 to TRBJ2-7, with D tentatively TRBD1 or TRBD2 (5 bases each). V dropped 0 bases and J dropped 0 bases, with 16 bases sitting between them. The germline gives CDR1 SGHTS, CDR2 YDEGEE. This CDR3 region has 17 residues. Here the CDR3 DNA reads TGTGCCAGCAGCTTGGATCGAGGGACGGGCCACTCCTACGAGCAGTACTTC. It encodes CASSLDRGTGHSYEQYF.